This T cell receptor (beta chain) emerged from a study of early T cells in non-severe SARS-CoV-2 infection. For the study at large: The chains were unpaired, and the sequenced material was bulk RNA from unsorted whole blood. Study results and caveats: Matching with VDJdb favored anti-spike CD8 responses (missing private and CD4 specificities).

A note on this clonotype: As yet, its antigen is unknown.

Unique molecular identifiers were added to individual cDNA molecules. TCRdb independently ran MiXCR on the 5' RACE reads; one entry per CDR3 protein. This sample has tens of thousands of distinct CDR3 sequences; roughly 15% occur once, and the top ten carry about 0.58%. V was clipped by 1 base and J by 1 base, with 7 bases between them. The germline gives CDR1 SGHVS, CDR2 FNYEAQ. The CDR3 extends over 14 amino acids. The sample was whole blood. J is TRBJ2-5 and V is TRBV7-6; D tentatively fits TRBD1 or TRBD2 (5 bases each). The sequence derives from an adult who was a healthcare worker with PCR-confirmed SARS-CoV-2 infection or an uninfected control (not recorded which). The CDR3 coding sequence is TGTGCCAGCAGCTTAGGGGGACCCCAAGAGACCCAGTACTTC. It is translated as CASSLGGPQETQYF.